These T cell receptor beta chains were read from a single sample in a study of cytomegalovirus exposure and HLA in healthy donors. The repertoire was sequenced with immunoSEQ multiplex PCR; TCRdb's copy has only in-frame clones and lacks some. This sample's table reports some 140,000 clones. Material for sequencing was PBMCs. The receptor source for this set is a woman between 40 and 50 years old in good health and CMV-seronegative. The CDR3 runs from the conserved cysteine through the conserved F or W. The order of the fields is D gene, J gene, V gene, CDR3 DNA, CDR3 protein. The D gene is left open where the match is weak.

>TRBD2|TRBJ2-7|TRBV9
TGTGCCAGCAGCCCGGGAGGGCTTAGCTCCTACGAGCAGTACTTC
CASSPGGLSSYEQYF
>TRBD1|TRBJ1-1|TRBV29-1
TGCAGCGTTGATCGACAGGGGGCAAGGGCTGAAGCTTTCTTT
CSVDRQGARAEAFF
>TRBD1|TRBJ1-5|TRBV19
TGTGCCAGTACCCTGAGGGGGCAGTCCCAGCAGGGCCAGCCCCAGCATTTT
CASTLRGQSQQGQPQHF
>NA|TRBJ2-7|TRBV5-1
TGCGCCAGCAGCACCTACTCCTACGAGCAGTACTTC
CASSTYSYEQYF
>NA|TRBJ1-1|TRBV29-1
TGCAGCGTTAGAACGAGCTTGAACACTGAAGCTTTCTTT
CSVRTSLNTEAFF
>TRBD1|TRBJ1-2|TRBV7-2
TGTGCCAGCAGCTTAGTAGGACAGGGGGCGTATGGCTACACCTTC
CASSLVGQGAYGYTF
>NA|TRBJ1-1|TRBV6-5
TGTGCCAGCACCGAAACGGGGGGGCTGCCTGAAGCTTTCTTT
CASTETGGLPEAFF
>NA|TRBJ2-2|TRBV28
TGTGCCAGCAGTCAACCAGGTCGCAGCACCGGGGAGCTGTTTTTT
CASSQPGRSTGELFF
>TRBD1|TRBJ2-5|TRBV4-3
TGCGCCAGCAGACCCTCCAGGGGGCCGGTAGAGATGACCCAGTACTTC
CASRPSRGPVEMTQYF
>TRBD1|TRBJ2-1|TRBV5-1
TGCGCCAGCAGCTCGACAGGGGCCGGAACCTACAATGAGCAGTTCTTC
CASSSTGAGTYNEQFF
>TRBD1|TRBJ1-1|TRBV28
TGTGCCAGCAGATATTCCGGGACAGGGGAATGGACTGAAGCTTTCTTT
CASRYSGTGEWTEAFF
>NA|TRBJ2-5|TRBV14
TGTGCCAGCAGCCAAGGACTTAAAGAGACCCAGTACTTC
CASSQGLKETQYF
>TRBD1|TRBJ1-2|TRBV11-2
TGTGCCAGCAGCTTTCCGGGACAGGGAGTCTATGGCTACACCTTC
CASSFPGQGVYGYTF
>TRBD1|TRBJ2-5|TRBV2
TGTGCCAGCATCCAGGGGGCCAGAGAGACCCAGTACTTC
CASIQGARETQYF
>NA|TRBJ1-1|TRBV9
TGTGCCAGCAGCCCGATAGACACTGAAGCTTTCTTT
CASSPIDTEAFF